At least ten counts were recorded for the clone carrying this TCR beta chain. Its antigen is currently unknown. Different DNA sequences within this sample yield the same CDR3. Original processing methods: It was from CDR3 differences across clinicopathological groups that a distant-metastasis classifier for papillary thyroid cancer was built. TCRdb reassembled clones from the PCR reads with MiXCR. TCRdb's processing, not the authors', yielded these V and J calls. The table shows fewer than 35,000 clones, with 15% to 20% occurring only once. All patients were treatment-naive before thyroid surgery. This record comes from a study of metastatic and nonmetastatic thyroid tumors. Study details: Patients with malignant and benign thyroid disease provided blood and tumor or nodule tissue, whose repertoires were compared.

Findings of the study overall: Reported TCR beta diversity, measured in blood and tumor, was significantly higher for malignant thyroid tumors than for benign nodules.

The clonotype comes from a female donor with papillary thyroid cancer or a benign thyroid nodule (not recorded which). Some clones in this sample may be carry-over from other donors' samples. Material for sequencing was blood.

As DNA, the CDR3 is TGTGCCAGCAGCCAAGATGTAGTCAGACCAATTGCAACTAATGAAAAACTGTTTTTT. Translation gives CASSQDVVRPIATNEKLFF. This chain connects TRBV4-2 to TRBJ1-4; D unresolved. V lost 0 bases to trimming and J lost 0 bases, with 17 bases between them. There are 19 residues in the CDR3. Germline-derived CDR1 and CDR2 are LGHNA and YNFKEQ.